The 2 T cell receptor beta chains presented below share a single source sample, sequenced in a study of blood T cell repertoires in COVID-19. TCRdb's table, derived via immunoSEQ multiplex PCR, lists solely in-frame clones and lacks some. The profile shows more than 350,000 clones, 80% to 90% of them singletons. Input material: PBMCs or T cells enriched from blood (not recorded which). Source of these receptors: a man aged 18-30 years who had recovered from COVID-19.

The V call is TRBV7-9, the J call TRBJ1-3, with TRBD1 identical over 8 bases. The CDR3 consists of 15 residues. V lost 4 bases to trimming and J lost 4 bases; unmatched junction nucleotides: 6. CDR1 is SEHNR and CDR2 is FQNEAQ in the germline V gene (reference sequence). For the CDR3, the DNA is TGTGCCAGCAGCTCAGCCGGGACAGGAGGAAACACCATATATTTT. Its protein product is CASSSAGTGGNTIYF.

CDR3 nucleotides: TGTGCCAGCAGCCCGACCGGGACAGGGTGGGGTTTCTTT. Translated, it gives CASSPTGTGWGFF. This chain links TRBV3-1 (or the pseudogene TRBV3-2) with TRBJ1-1; 9 bases are shared with TRBD1. The CDR3 contains 13 residues. Trimming took 4 bases from V and 13 from J; bases not matched to a gene: 10. Germline loops: CDR1 LGHDT, CDR2 YNNKEL (reference sequence).